This TCR beta chain derives from a study of CD8+ T cells in alopecia areata. Treatment in this sample: oral pan-JAK inhibitor, 5-10 mg twice daily. The authors sorted CD4+ and CD8+ T cells from PBMCs. In each case, RNA was isolated and then reverse transcribed into cDNA as the sequencing template. Repertoires were generated with immunoSEQ multiplex PCR, while TCRdb's copy carries only in-frame clones and drops some. Here the sample spans around 270,000 clones, over 45% being singletons. From germline, CDR1 is SQVTM and CDR2 ANQGSEA. V shed 3 bases and J shed 1 base, with 11 bases lying between them. The CDR3 is 14 residues long.

This chain connects TRBV29-1 to TRBJ2-3; maybe TRBD1 (5 bases). The source is a human donor with alopecia areata. The sample in question was CD4+ T cells sorted from blood, obtained at week 24, from a patient treated with tofacitinib. The CDR3 loop is CSVEGHSRTDTQYF. For the CDR3, the DNA is TGCAGCGTTGAGGGGCACTCCCGCACAGATACGCAGTATTTT.